This T cell receptor (beta chain) was recovered during a study of glioma-infiltrating T cells. The ends lost 4 bases at V and 3 bases at J; junction bases unmatched: 3. Germline lookup yields CDR1 LGHDT and CDR2 YNNKEL (reference sequence). The CDR3 totals 13 residues. Using RNA template, CDR3s of TCR alpha and beta were amplified with iRepertoire arm-PCR. TCRdb fed the multiplex PCR reads into MiXCR, producing one record per CDR3 protein. The sample yields roughly 100,000 distinct CDR3 sequences, around 28% seen once. The table lists this clonotype with many counts. Sequences were obtained from glioma tissue, nonneoplastic brain tissue, or PBMCs (not recorded which). The V gene is TRBV3-1, the J gene TRBJ2-7, with 7 positions matching TRBD2. This sequence originates from a human donor with low-grade glioma or glioblastoma, undergoing nonglioma brain surgery, or in good health (not recorded which). CDR3 nucleotide sequence: TGTGCCAGCAGCCCGGGACTAAACTACGAGCAGTACTTC. Amino acid sequence: CASSPGLNYEQYF.